This is a list of T cell receptor beta chains from one sample in a study of response to subunit inactivated influenza vaccine. TCRdb reprocessed the RT-PCR reads via MiXCR and lists one record per CDR3 protein. The repertoire includes just under 250,000 distinct CDR3 sequences, 12% of them detected once, and less than 8.5% sits in the top ten. The sample in question was non-naive T cells sorted from PBMCs, obtained 14 to 15 days before vaccination. The receptors stem from a man aged 50 to 60 who received an inactivated influenza vaccine. Both conserved end residues are part of each CDR3. Each record gives: V gene, J gene, clone size, D gene, CDR3 DNA, CDR3 protein. The D gene is left open where the match is weak. Expanded clones are given a class, and other clones once, few, many or no size at all.

v_call: TRBV9
j_call: TRBJ2-7
clone_size: few
d_call: TRBD1
cdr3_nt: TGTGCCAGCAGCACCGGACCAGGACAGGGAGCCTACGAGCAGTACTTC
cdr3_aa: CASSTGPGQGAYEQYF

v_call: TRBV27
j_call: TRBJ1-5
clone_size: NA
d_call: NA
cdr3_nt: TGTGCCAGCAGTTTATCCACAGGGAGGGGCAATCAGCCCCAGCATTTT
cdr3_aa: CASSLSTGRGNQPQHF

v_call: TRBV12-3/TRBV12-4
j_call: TRBJ1-2
clone_size: few
d_call: TRBD1
cdr3_nt: TGTGCCAGCAGTTTAGTGGCAGGGGGCGACTATGGCTACACCTTC
cdr3_aa: CASSLVAGGDYGYTF

v_call: TRBV3-1
j_call: TRBJ1-6
clone_size: few
d_call: NA
cdr3_nt: TGTGCCAGCAGCCAAGTACTGGGCCACTCCTATAATTCACCCCTCCACTTT
cdr3_aa: CASSQVLGHSYNSPLHF

v_call: TRBV2
j_call: TRBJ2-1
clone_size: many
d_call: TRBD1
cdr3_nt: TGTGCCAGCAGTGAAGCAAAACAGGGGGCGCCCAATGAGCAGTTCTTC
cdr3_aa: CASSEAKQGAPNEQFF

v_call: TRBV15
j_call: TRBJ2-3
clone_size: few
d_call: NA
cdr3_nt: TGTGCCACCAGCAGGGGAAGCGGGTCGAGCACAGATACGCAGTATTTT
cdr3_aa: CATSRGSGSSTDTQYF

v_call: TRBV6-1
j_call: TRBJ2-1
clone_size: few
d_call: TRBD1
cdr3_nt: TGTGCCAGCAGTGTCGCCGGGACAGGGGGCTTCAATGAGCAGTTCTTC
cdr3_aa: CASSVAGTGGFNEQFF

v_call: TRBV7-3
j_call: TRBJ2-2
clone_size: few
d_call: NA
cdr3_nt: TGTGCCAGCAGCCTTACACGAACCGGGGAGCTGTTTTTT
cdr3_aa: CASSLTRTGELFF

v_call: TRBV7-2
j_call: TRBJ2-2
clone_size: NA
d_call: TRBD1
cdr3_nt: TGTGCCAGCAGCGCCCGGGACAGGGGCACCGGGGAGCTGTTTTTT
cdr3_aa: CASSARDRGTGELFF

v_call: TRBV11-3
j_call: TRBJ2-3
clone_size: many
d_call: NA
cdr3_nt: TGTGCCAGCAGCTTAGCTTACCGAGGGACGCAGTATTTT
cdr3_aa: CASSLAYRGTQYF

v_call: TRBV12-3/TRBV12-4
j_call: TRBJ2-5
clone_size: few
d_call: TRBD1
cdr3_nt: TGTGCCAGCAGTCCAGGGGGCTTCCAAGAGACCCAGTACTTC
cdr3_aa: CASSPGGFQETQYF

v_call: TRBV29-1
j_call: TRBJ1-1
clone_size: NA
d_call: TRBD1
cdr3_nt: TGCAGCGGGGTAGGGACAGTCTATCCGAGAGCTTTCTTT
cdr3_aa: CSGVGTVYPRAFF

v_call: TRBV4-2
j_call: TRBJ2-7
clone_size: many
d_call: NA
cdr3_nt: TGTGCCAGCAGCCAAGATAGAGCAAGCACCCAGTACTTC
cdr3_aa: CASSQDRASTQYF

v_call: TRBV6-2/TRBV6-3
j_call: TRBJ2-7
clone_size: few
d_call: NA
cdr3_nt: TGTGCCAGCAGGAATCAGGGGAACTACGAGCAGTACTTC
cdr3_aa: CASRNQGNYEQYF

v_call: TRBV18
j_call: TRBJ2-1
clone_size: many
d_call: TRBD2
cdr3_nt: TGTGCCAGCTCACCGTTACTAGCGGGAGGGCTACACAATGAGCAGTTCTTC
cdr3_aa: CASSPLLAGGLHNEQFF

v_call: TRBV9
j_call: TRBJ1-2
clone_size: NA
d_call: NA
cdr3_nt: TGTGCCAGCAGCGTCCTCCCCCGGGGGGTTGGCGGCTACACCTTC
cdr3_aa: CASSVLPRGVGGYTF

v_call: TRBV7-2
j_call: TRBJ2-1
clone_size: NA
d_call: NA
cdr3_nt: TGTGCCAGCAGCTTACCCTCAGTAGCGGAGCAGTTATTC
cdr3_aa: CASSLPSVAEQLF

v_call: TRBV7-9
j_call: TRBJ2-2
clone_size: many
d_call: NA
cdr3_nt: TGTGCCAGCAGCTTCCCTACAGGGAGTGTAGCCGGGGAGCTGTTTTTT
cdr3_aa: CASSFPTGSVAGELFF

v_call: TRBV29-1
j_call: TRBJ1-2
clone_size: many
d_call: NA
cdr3_nt: TGCAGCGTTGAATCACTTCTCGATAACTATGGCTACACCTTC
cdr3_aa: CSVESLLDNYGYTF

v_call: TRBV14
j_call: TRBJ2-5
clone_size: many
d_call: NA
cdr3_nt: TGTGCCAGCAGCCAAGCCCGGGCTAGCACCCAGTACTTC
cdr3_aa: CASSQARASTQYF

v_call: TRBV11-2
j_call: TRBJ2-7
clone_size: NA
d_call: TRBD1
cdr3_nt: TGTGCCAGCAGCTTCGCGACAGGGGGCTACGAGCAGTACTTC
cdr3_aa: CASSFATGGYEQYF

v_call: TRBV10-3
j_call: TRBJ2-1
clone_size: few
d_call: TRBD2
cdr3_nt: TGTGCCATCAGTGAGTCTTCTAGCGGGAGTTTTTCGTACAATGAGCAGTTCTTC
cdr3_aa: CAISESSSGSFSYNEQFF

v_call: TRBV3-1
j_call: TRBJ2-1
clone_size: NA
d_call: NA
cdr3_nt: TGTGCCAGCAGCCCTGGAGGCCCACCCTCAGAGCAGTTCTTC
cdr3_aa: CASSPGGPPSEQFF

v_call: TRBV4-3
j_call: TRBJ2-5
clone_size: NA
d_call: NA
cdr3_nt: TGCGCCAGCAGCCAAGAGACTGGCCACCGGTACCAAGAGACCCAGTACTTC
cdr3_aa: CASSQETGHRYQETQYF

v_call: TRBV6-1
j_call: TRBJ2-1
clone_size: NA
d_call: TRBD2
cdr3_nt: TGTGCCAGCAGAGGGAGGGGAGGCTCCTACAATGAGCAGTTCTTC
cdr3_aa: CASRGRGGSYNEQFF

v_call: TRBV12-3/TRBV12-4
j_call: TRBJ1-6
clone_size: many
d_call: TRBD1
cdr3_nt: TGTGCCAGCAGAACAGGGGATGCACCCCTCCACTTT
cdr3_aa: CASRTGDAPLHF

v_call: TRBV6-5
j_call: TRBJ2-7
clone_size: few
d_call: TRBD2
cdr3_nt: TGTGCCAGCAGTTACGGACTAGCAGGGCGTTACGAGCAGTACTTC
cdr3_aa: CASSYGLAGRYEQYF

v_call: TRBV12-3/TRBV12-4
j_call: TRBJ2-2
clone_size: NA
d_call: NA
cdr3_nt: TGTGCCAGCGGCCGTGTGACAACCGGGGAGCTGTTTTTT
cdr3_aa: CASGRVTTGELFF

v_call: TRBV9
j_call: TRBJ2-1
clone_size: few
d_call: TRBD2
cdr3_nt: TGTGCCAGCAGCGTAGACCCCCGCCCGGGACTAGCATCTGACGAGCAGTTCTTC
cdr3_aa: CASSVDPRPGLASDEQFF

v_call: TRBV5-1
j_call: TRBJ2-7
clone_size: many
d_call: TRBD1
cdr3_nt: TGCGCCAGCAGCGAACGGACAGGGATAATACTCGAGCAGTACTTC
cdr3_aa: CASSERTGIILEQYF

v_call: TRBV20-1
j_call: TRBJ2-7
clone_size: many
d_call: NA
cdr3_nt: TGCAGTGCTAGAGTTCCTTGGGGCTCCTACGAGCAGTACTTC
cdr3_aa: CSARVPWGSYEQYF

v_call: TRBV7-9
j_call: TRBJ2-3
clone_size: few
d_call: TRBD1
cdr3_nt: TGTGCCAGCAGCGAGGACAGGGATACGCAGTATTTT
cdr3_aa: CASSEDRDTQYF

v_call: TRBV24-1
j_call: TRBJ2-3
clone_size: NA
d_call: NA
cdr3_nt: TGTGCCACCAGTGATTTACCGGGACACCCAGGCACAGATACGCAGTATTTT
cdr3_aa: CATSDLPGHPGTDTQYF

v_call: TRBV6-1
j_call: TRBJ1-1
clone_size: many
d_call: NA
cdr3_nt: TGTGCCAGCAGTACCCTGGTCCGGGACACTGAAGCTTTCTTT
cdr3_aa: CASSTLVRDTEAFF

v_call: TRBV12-3/TRBV12-4
j_call: TRBJ2-7
clone_size: NA
d_call: NA
cdr3_nt: TGTGCCAGCACCGGGTTTCTATACGAGCAGTACTTC
cdr3_aa: CASTGFLYEQYF

v_call: TRBV20-1
j_call: TRBJ2-1
clone_size: few
d_call: TRBD2
cdr3_nt: TGCAGTGCTTCCGGGAGGAGCAATGAGCAGTTCTTC
cdr3_aa: CSASGRSNEQFF

v_call: TRBV20-1
j_call: TRBJ2-7
clone_size: few
d_call: NA
cdr3_nt: TGCAGTGCTAGGCCCCTCGCGGGGGCCTACTCCTACGAGCAGTACTTC
cdr3_aa: CSARPLAGAYSYEQYF

v_call: TRBV3-1
j_call: TRBJ2-2
clone_size: few
d_call: NA
cdr3_nt: TGTGCCAGCAGCCAAAAAGCAGGGGGGATCGGGGAGCTGTTTTTT
cdr3_aa: CASSQKAGGIGELFF

v_call: TRBV24-1
j_call: TRBJ2-5
clone_size: many
d_call: TRBD1
cdr3_nt: TGTGCCACCAGTGATCCCGGACAGGACCTGCAAGAGACCCAGTACTTC
cdr3_aa: CATSDPGQDLQETQYF

v_call: TRBV28
j_call: TRBJ1-4
clone_size: NA
d_call: NA
cdr3_nt: TGTGCCAGCAGTAGCCAGGGGACTTCAACTAATGAAAAACTGTTTTTT
cdr3_aa: CASSSQGTSTNEKLFF

v_call: TRBV7-9
j_call: TRBJ2-7
clone_size: NA
d_call: TRBD2
cdr3_nt: TGTGCCAGCAGCTTGATCGGCGGGAGTGTCCCCTACGAGCAGTACTTC
cdr3_aa: CASSLIGGSVPYEQYF

v_call: TRBV20-1
j_call: TRBJ1-2
clone_size: many
d_call: NA
cdr3_nt: TGCAGTGCTATCAGGGGAGCTGGGGGTGGCTACACCTTC
cdr3_aa: CSAIRGAGGGYTF

v_call: TRBV12-3/TRBV12-4
j_call: TRBJ2-1
clone_size: NA
d_call: TRBD2
cdr3_nt: TGTGCCAGCAGTCCGGGACTAGCGGGGGGGCCAGGCAATGAGCAGTTCTTC
cdr3_aa: CASSPGLAGGPGNEQFF

v_call: TRBV14
j_call: TRBJ2-1
clone_size: many
d_call: TRBD1
cdr3_nt: TGTGCCAGCAGGTCATTAGGACAGGGGACCTACAATGAGCAGTTCTTC
cdr3_aa: CASRSLGQGTYNEQFF

v_call: TRBV18
j_call: TRBJ1-5
clone_size: NA
d_call: TRBD1
cdr3_nt: TGTGCCAGCTCACCCCAGGACAGGGGTTCCAATCAGCCCCAGCATTTT
cdr3_aa: CASSPQDRGSNQPQHF

v_call: TRBV5-6
j_call: TRBJ1-5
clone_size: few
d_call: TRBD1
cdr3_nt: TGTGCCAGCAGCTCCGGGACAGGGGTGGGCCAGCCCCAGCATTTT
cdr3_aa: CASSSGTGVGQPQHF